This T cell receptor (beta chain) was observed in a study of shared clonotypes between healthy human individuals. The CDR3 contains 13 residues. Looked up from germline, CDR1 is SQVTM and CDR2 is ANQGSEA. The V and J ends lost 4 bases and 0 bases respectively, with 9 bases between them. Libraries were prepared by immunoSEQ multiplex PCR; TCRdb keeps only in-frame clonotypes and omits some of them. The table lists around 2.5 million clones, over 85% of them singletons. This clone was observed a few times. The sample carries other DNA sequences with the same CDR3. The J gene is TRBJ1-1, the V gene TRBV29-1; the D is unclear. Sequenced material: naive CD4+ T cells from PBMCs. The subset is: CD45RA+ positively selected. The TCR was taken from a man aged 18 to 30 in good health. Some clones in this sample may be carry-over from other donors' samples. The CDR3 protein is CSVVGRLNTEAFF. In DNA, the CDR3 is TGCAGCGTTGTTGGCAGGTTGAACACTGAAGCTTTCTTT. The full variable domain, rest sourced from reference TRBV29-1 and TRBJ1-1, is SAVISQKPSRDICQRGTSLTIQCQVDSQVTMMFWYRQQPGQSLTLIATANQGSEATYESGFVIDKFPISRPNLTFSTLTVSNMSPEDSSIYLCSVVGRLNTEAFFGQGTRLTVV.